One sample yielded the 32 T cell receptor beta chains listed below, sequenced in a study of OX40 agonist ivuxolimab in advanced cancers. Clones were read by immunoSEQ multiplex PCR, and TCRdb kept only the in-frame ones, dropping some. The repertoire holds 60,000 to 90,000 clones, with roughly 80% as singletons. The material sequenced was CD4+ or CD8+ T cells sorted from blood, taken in a trial of the OX40 agonist ivuxolimab. The receptors here all came from an adult with an advanced solid tumor such as melanoma, head and neck, liver or kidney cancer.

The J gene is TRBJ2-3, the V gene TRBV6-5, with D unresolved. Germline lookup yields CDR1 MNHEY and CDR2 SVGAGI. This CDR3 has 11 amino acids. The V gene lost 6 bases and the J gene lost 6 bases, with 7 bases spanning the gap. This chain's CDR3 is CASRLRDTQYF. CDR3 sequence (DNA): TGTGCCAGCAGACTGCGGGATACGCAGTATTTT.

The chain carries TRBV29-1 and TRBJ1-2; D is possibly TRBD1 (5 bases). The CDR3 spans 13 residues. Looked up from germline, CDR1 is SQVTM and CDR2 is ANQGSEA. Trimming shortened V by 6 bases and J by 6 bases, and 17 bases separated the two germline ends. CDR3: CSVKLVGRDGYTF. CDR3 sequence (DNA): TGCAGCGTCAAATTGGTGGGACGGGATGGCTACACCTTC.

The rearrangement links TRBV4-3 to TRBJ1-1, with TRBD1 matching over 7 bases. V shed 0 bases, J shed 4 bases, and the junction held 11 bases outside the gene matches. This CDR3 is built from 17 residues. CDR1 is LGHNA and CDR2 is YSLEER in the germline V gene. The CDR3 coding sequence is TGCGCCAGCAGCCAAGACGGAGGGGGCGCGTGGGGCACTGAAGCTTTCTTT. It encodes CASSQDGGGAWGTEAFF.

The chain employs TRBV19 and TRBJ1-4; D gene ambiguous. The germline CDR1 and CDR2 sequences are LNHDA and SQIVND (reference sequence). CDR3 length: 14 amino acids. The V and J ends lost 7 bases and 0 bases respectively, with 9 bases between them. In nucleotides, the CDR3 is TGTGCCAGTAATGAAGGAGCAACTAATGAAAAACTGTTTTTT. Translation: CASNEGATNEKLFF.

The chain joins TRBV20-1 to TRBJ2-5; no firm D call. Trimming took off 8 bases at V and 3 bases at J, with 10 bases between the two ends. Germline CDR1 is DFQATT and CDR2 is SNEGSKA (reference sequence). CDR3 length: 11 amino acids. CDR3 nucleotides: TGCAGTTTCCGACCAGAAGAGACCCAGTACTTC. Translation: CSFRPEETQYF.

The chain joins TRBV23-1 to TRBJ1-5, with D perhaps matching TRBD1 (6 bases). TRBV23-1 is an ORF for which the function is uncertain. The V gene lost 4 bases and the J gene lost 0 bases, with 7 bases spanning the gap. CDR3 length: 14 residues. The CDR3 is CASSRDISNQPQHF. The CDR3 nucleotides are TGCGCCAGCAGTCGGGACATTAGCAATCAGCCCCAGCATTTT.

The V and J genes are TRBV7-2 and TRBJ2-1; 8 bases agree with TRBD2. The germline V gene has CDR1 SGHTA and CDR2 FQGNSA. V was clipped by 2 bases and J by 4 bases; unmatched bases: 7. The CDR3 is 16 residues long. Here the CDR3 reads CASSLWGGGLYNEQFF. The CDR3 DNA reads TGTGCCAGCAGCTTATGGGGCGGGGGGCTATACAATGAGCAGTTCTTC. Complete variable domain (other parts from reference TRBV7-2 and TRBJ2-1): GAGVSQSPSNKVTEKGKDVELRCDPISGHTALYWYRQSLGQGLEFLIYFQGNSAPDKSGLPSDRFSAERTGGSVSTLTIQRTQQEDSAVYLCASSLWGGGLYNEQFFGPGTRLTVL.

This sequence joins TRBV2 and TRBJ2-1; D not certain. The germline CDR1 and CDR2 sequences are SNHLY and FYNNEI. The V gene lost 6 bases and the J gene lost 0 bases, with 6 bases spanning the gap. This CDR3 has 13 amino acids. The CDR3 region has the DNA TGTGCCAGCAGGCCAACCTCCTACAATGAGCAGTTCTTC. Translating gives CASRPTSYNEQFF.

The genes are TRBV21-1 and TRBJ1-3; the table's D call, TRBD1, was not checked against the DNA. TRBV21-1 is shown as a pseudogene. The CDR3 loop spans 15 amino acids. The CDR3: CASSSRRTGRNTIYF. The CDR3 DNA follows: TGTGCCAGCAGCTCTCGCCGGACAGGGCGGAACACCATATATTTT.

The gene calls are TRBV29-1 and TRBJ2-5; 11 nucleotides match TRBD1. CDR3 length equals 14 residues. Germline V gives CDR1 SQVTM, CDR2 ANQGSEA. Trimming at V came to 6 bases and at J to 1 base, leaving 4 bases not matched to a gene. The CDR3 sequence: CSVKDRGPQETQYF. CDR3 nucleotides: TGCAGCGTAAAGGACAGGGGGCCCCAAGAGACCCAGTACTTC. Filled out from reference TRBV29-1 and TRBJ2-5, the complete variable domain reads SAVISQKPSRDICQRGTSLTIQCQVDSQVTMMFWYRQQPGQSLTLIATANQGSEATYESGFVIDKFPISRPNLTFSTLTVSNMSPEDSSIYLCSVKDRGPQETQYFGPGTRLLVL.

The chain joins TRBV14 to TRBJ2-1; maybe TRBD2 (5 bases). CDR1 and CDR2 (germline): SGHDN, FVKESK. The CDR3 is 14 amino acids. Between the trimmed V and J ends, which lost 4 bases and 0 bases, there was a span of 7 bases. CDR3 nucleotide sequence: TGTGCCAGCAGCCCTGGGAGCTCCTACAATGAGCAGTTCTTC. Translating it yields CASSPGSSYNEQFF.

J is TRBJ1-6 and V is TRBV10-3; D ambiguous. The V gene's germline CDR1 is ENHRY and CDR2 SYGVKD. V was clipped by 6 bases and J by 0 bases, with 9 bases between them. CDR3 length equals 15 residues. CDR3 nucleotide sequence: TGTGCCATCAGGGACCCTCGCTCCTATAATTCACCCCTCCACTTT. This codes for CAIRDPRSYNSPLHF.

This sequence joins TRBV4-3 and TRBJ2-1; TRBD2 aligns across 7 bases. The V segment lost 0 bases and the J segment 10 bases; nucleotides outside the gene matches: 15. The CDR3 is 17 residues long. The germline V gene has CDR1 LGHNA and CDR2 YSLEER. The CDR3, as DNA: TGCGCCAGCAGCCAAGATGGCACGGGAGGTGGGGTCGAGGAGCAGTTCTTC. Its translation: CASSQDGTGGGVEEQFF.

In this sample, this clone turned up once. This chain connects TRBV7-2 to TRBJ1-1; no clear D gene. The V end was cut by 2 bases, the J end by 4 bases, with 11 bases between. The CDR3 length is 14 residues. Per the germline V gene, CDR1 is SGHTA and CDR2 is FQGNSA. The CDR3 here is CASSLNRGGTEAFF. CDR3 nucleotides: TGTGCCAGCAGCTTAAATCGGGGAGGCACTGAAGCTTTCTTT.

CDR3 DNA: TGCGCCAGCAGCTCCCCACAGTCTAACACTGAAGCTTTCTTT. Translating gives CASSSPQSNTEAFF. This chain links TRBV5-1 with TRBJ1-1; no firm D call. Trimming took 3 bases from V and 2 from J, leaving 11 bases between them. The CDR3 consists of 14 residues. Germline CDR1 is SGHRS and CDR2 is YFSETQ.

The J gene is TRBJ1-1, the V gene TRBV5-1; D is unclear. This CDR3 has 13 residues. The ends were cut back, 3 bases at V and 1 base at J, with 7 bases in the middle. CDR1 SGHRS and CDR2 YFSETQ come from the germline V gene. The CDR3 DNA reads TGCGCCAGCAGCTATGAAGGGAACACTGAAGCTTTCTTT. It translates to CASSYEGNTEAFF. Full variable domain (missing parts from reference TRBV5-1 and TRBJ1-1): KAGVTQTPRYLIKTRGQQVTLSCSPISGHRSVSWYQQTPGQGLQFLFEYFSETQRNKGNFPGRFSGRQFSNSRSEMNVSTLELGDSALYLCASSYEGNTEAFFGQGTRLTVV.

This clone showed up just a few times. The V call is TRBV4-2, the J call TRBJ1-1; possible D gene TRBD1, 6 bases. Trimming left V 0 bases short and J 6 bases short, with 17 bases between. This CDR3 contains 16 residues. CDR1 and CDR2 (germline): LGHNA, YNFKEQ. As DNA, the CDR3 is TGTGCCAGCAGCCAAGATTTGGGGCAGGGGAGGCCTGAAGCTTTCTTT. It specifies CASSQDLGQGRPEAFF.

This clone was counted a single time. The chain joins TRBV5-4 to TRBJ2-1; 8 positions agree with TRBD2. Per the germline V gene, CDR1 is SGHNT and CDR2 is YYREEE (reference sequence). With V trimmed by 5 bases and J by 4 bases, 8 bases remained unmatched. The CDR3 length is 15 residues. The CDR3 nucleotides read TGTGCCAGCAGGGGTAGCGGGAATATATACAATGAGCAGTTCTTC. It codes for CASRGSGNIYNEQFF.

This sequence joins TRBV28 and TRBJ1-2, with D maybe TRBD1 (6 bases). The CDR3 extends over 14 amino acids. The ends were cut back, 4 bases at V and 8 bases at J, with 17 bases in the middle. Germline CDR1 and CDR2: MDHEN and SYDVKM. For the CDR3, the DNA is TGTGCCAGCAGTTCGCAGCCGGGACATAGGGGCTACACCTTC. Its translation is CASSSQPGHRGYTF.

The chain carries TRBV5-4 and TRBJ2-5, with D unclear. The ends were cut back, 1 base at V and 4 bases at J, with 8 bases in the middle. The CDR3 contains 13 residues. Germline CDR1 SGHNT, CDR2 YYREEE (reference sequence). CDR3 bases: TGTGCCAGCAGCTTGATTGGGCGAGAGACCCAGTACTTC. This codes for CASSLIGRETQYF.

V is TRBV28 and J is TRBJ1-1; the D gene is possibly TRBD1 (6 bases). This CDR3 is 14 amino acids long. Trimming took 6 bases from V and 7 from J, leaving 18 bases between them. Per the germline V gene, CDR1 is MDHEN and CDR2 is SYDVKM. CDR3 amino acids: CASRHRDRQVEAFF. CDR3 nucleotide sequence: TGTGCCAGCAGGCACCGGGATAGACAGGTTGAAGCTTTCTTT.

J is TRBJ1-5 and V is TRBV11-3, with TRBD1 as a possible D gene (5 bases). Trimming took off 6 bases at V and 2 bases at J, with 14 bases between the two ends. The CDR3 totals 15 residues. The germline V gene has CDR1 SGHNT and CDR2 YENEEA. The CDR3 sequence is CASRNLGGGNQPQHF. The CDR3 coding sequence is TGTGCCAGCAGGAACCTAGGAGGGGGCAATCAGCCCCAGCATTTT.

The chain employs TRBV28 and TRBJ1-1, with D possibly being TRBD1 (5 bases). CDR3 length equals 14 residues. With 4 bases removed from V and 1 base from J, the gap between germline ends came to 10 bases. Germline values: CDR1 MDHEN, CDR2 SYDVKM. This CDR3 reads CASSSPTENTEAFF. CDR3 coding DNA: TGTGCCAGCAGTTCCCCGACAGAGAACACTGAAGCTTTCTTT.

The rearrangement joins TRBV7-6 to TRBJ2-7; the D is unclear. V lost 0 bases and J lost 4, with 7 bases in between. This CDR3 has 13 residues. Germline CDR1 SGHVS, CDR2 FNYEAQ. The CDR3 loop reads CASSLARYYEQYF. The CDR3 DNA follows: TGTGCCAGCAGCTTAGCAAGATATTACGAGCAGTACTTC.

This clone showed up just once. CDR3 nucleotides: TGTGCCAGCAGTGTTAAGCGGGGGGGCCGGGAGACCCAGTACTTC. Translation gives CASSVKRGGRETQYF. V and J are TRBV2 and TRBJ2-5; the match to TRBD2 covers 10 bases. Germline V lookup: CDR1 SNHLY, CDR2 FYNNEI. The V and J ends lost 4 bases and 5 bases, in that order; junction bases with no gene match: 7. The CDR3 spans 15 residues.

The rearrangement joins TRBV7-8 to TRBJ2-3; D is unclear. The CDR3 runs to 14 residues. Looked up from germline, CDR1 is SGHVS and CDR2 is FQNEAQ. V lost 5 bases, J lost 6 bases, and 15 bases lay in between. CDR3 DNA: TGTGCCAGCAGCGCGACGCCGGTAAGGGATACGCAGTATTTT. This translates into CASSATPVRDTQYF.

This chain uses TRBV10-1 with TRBJ2-1, with D possibly being TRBD2 (6 bases). The CDR3 is made up of 13 amino acids. Trimming shortened V by 8 bases and J by 9 bases, and 17 bases separated the two germline ends. The germline V gene has CDR1 WNHNN and CDR2 SYGVQD (reference sequence). The CDR3 sequence: CASSRGTYGEQFF. The CDR3 nucleotides read TGCGCCAGCTCCCGGGGGACCTATGGTGAGCAGTTCTTC.

The CDR3 spells CASSREGYYNEQFF. The CDR3 DNA follows: TGTGCCAGCAGTAGGGAGGGTTACTACAATGAGCAGTTCTTC. The genes are TRBV6-1 and TRBJ2-1; TRBD2 matches 7 bases. From germline, CDR1 is MNHNS and CDR2 SASEGT. This CDR3 has 14 residues. The junction had 4 bases not matched to a gene; V was cut back by 5 bases and J by 3 bases.

There are a few counts of this clone. The chain links TRBV7-6 to TRBJ1-3; D may be TRBD1 (5 bases). V lost 5 bases, J lost 0 bases, and 8 bases lay in between. This CDR3 is 14 amino acids long. CDR1 and CDR2 (germline): SGHVS, FNYEAQ. CDR3 loop: CASSPDNSGNTIYF. The CDR3 DNA is TGTGCCAGCAGCCCGGACAACTCTGGAAACACCATATATTTT. The whole variable domain, filled in from reference TRBV7-6 and TRBJ1-3, reads GAGVSQSPRYKVTKRGQDVALRCDPISGHVSLYWYRQALGQGPEFLTYFNYEAQQDKSGLPNDRFSAERPEGSISTLTIQRTEQRDSAMYRCASSPDNSGNTIYFGEGSWLTVV.

The genes are TRBV11-3 and TRBJ2-7; D uncertain. The CDR3 is made up of 13 amino acids. Trimming pared 1 base from V and 0 bases from J, leaving 4 bases between. Germline CDR1 reads SGHNT; CDR2 reads YENEEA. In DNA form, the CDR3 reads TGTGCCAGCAGCTTAGGTGCCTCCTACGAGCAGTACTTC. Protein sequence: CASSLGASYEQYF.

This clone has only a few counts. The chain employs TRBV28 and TRBJ1-5; maybe TRBD1 (5 bases). CDR3 length: 15 residues. The V end lost 6 bases, the J end lost 1 base, and 13 bases lay between the germline ends. Germline values: CDR1 MDHEN, CDR2 SYDVKM. CDR3 sequence: CASSLQRGSNQPQHF. CDR3 sequence (DNA): TGTGCCAGCAGCCTGCAGCGGGGGAGCAATCAGCCCCAGCATTTT.

The chain employs TRBV7-9 and TRBJ2-2, with 10 bases that match TRBD1. V lost 5 bases to trimming and J lost 3 bases; unmatched junction nucleotides: 3. Germline V lookup: CDR1 SEHNR, CDR2 FQNEAQ (reference sequence). The CDR3 loop spans 15 amino acids. DNA for the CDR3: TGTGCCAGCAGCCCCGGGACAGGGGACACCGGGGAGCTGTTTTTT. Amino acids: CASSPGTGDTGELFF.